These 14 T cell receptor beta chains were all obtained from the same sample, sequenced in a study of blood T cell repertoires in COVID-19. Produced via immunoSEQ multiplex PCR; TCRdb's table is partial and in-frame only. Counted here are roughly 68,000 clones, around 89% occurring once; the ten biggest clones make up 10%. Sequences were obtained from PBMCs or T cells enriched from blood (not recorded which). The source of these receptors is a woman in her thirties or forties who had recovered from COVID-19.

The chain links TRBV6-5 to TRBJ1-1; 9 positions match TRBD1. V trimming: 4 bases; J trimming: 1 base; junction bases outside the gene matches: 4. The CDR3 runs to 15 residues. Germline V gene data show CDR1 as MNHEY and CDR2 as SVGAGI. The CDR3 coding sequence is TGTGCCAGCAGTTGGCAGACAGGGGGGAACACTGAAGCTTTCTTT. This gives the protein CASSWQTGGNTEAFF.

This rearrangement joins TRBV14 to TRBJ1-3, with 11 bases that match TRBD1. Germline V CDR1 and CDR2: SGHDN, FVKESK. J was trimmed by 3 bases and V by 2 bases; bases with no gene match: 12. The CDR3 loop spans 19 amino acids. Here the CDR3 DNA reads TGTGCCAGCAGCCAACCCCTGGACAGGGGGCTTGTGTTTGGAAACACCATATATTTT. Its protein product is CASSQPLDRGLVFGNTIYF.

This clone appeared a single time. V usage is TRBV7-6 and J usage is TRBJ2-7, with 8 bases identical to TRBD1. V was pared by 5 bases and J by 5 bases, with 11 bases of the junction left unmatched. The length of the CDR3 is 15 residues. Germline V gene lookup returns CDR1 SGHVS and CDR2 FNYEAQ. The CDR3 bases are TGTGCCAGCAGCACCCACAGGGGGGAATCGCACGAGCAGTACTTC. Residues: CASSTHRGESHEQYF.

V is TRBV9 and J is TRBJ1-2; the match to TRBD1 covers 7 bases. In germline, CDR1 is SGDLS, CDR2 YYNGEE. The V gene end was trimmed by 0 bases and the J gene end by 5 bases; junction bases not matched to a gene: 4. The CDR3 loop spans 14 amino acids. The CDR3 coding sequence is TGTGCCAGCAGCGTAGATGAGGGGGCTTATGGCTACACCTTC. Amino acids: CASSVDEGAYGYTF. Combining the CDR3 with reference TRBV9 and TRBJ1-2 gives the whole variable domain DSGVTQTPKHLITATGQRVTLRCSPRSGDLSVYWYQQSLDQGLQFLIQYYNGEERAKGNILERFSAQQFPDLHSELNLSSLELGDSALYFCASSVDEGAYGYTFGSGTRLTVV.

The chain joins TRBV11-2 to TRBJ1-1; D gene ambiguous. V lost 1 base to trimming and J lost 11 bases, with 14 bases between them. From germline, CDR1 is SGHAT and CDR2 FQNNGV. The CDR3 consists of 13 residues. The CDR3 nucleotides are TGTGCCAGCAGCTTAGCAGCGGAGCGGTGGGCTTTCTTT. This sequence encodes CASSLAAERWAFF.

The V call is TRBV4-1, the J call TRBJ2-2; D is possibly TRBD2 (6 bases). CDR1 is MGHRA, CDR2 YSYEKL, per germline. V was shortened by 3 bases and J by 0 bases, with 11 bases between the two germline ends. CDR3 length equals 16 residues. In DNA, the CDR3 is TGCGCCAGCAGCCACCGCGGGGATTCGAACACCGGGGAGCTGTTTTTT. As protein: CASSHRGDSNTGELFF.

This chain links TRBV4-1 with TRBJ1-2; D remains ambiguous. The germline V gene has CDR1 MGHRA and CDR2 YSYEKL. CDR3 length equals 15 residues. V lost 0 bases, J lost 4 bases, and 12 bases lay in between. CDR3 in amino acids: CASSQERLRVYGYTF. DNA for the CDR3: TGCGCCAGCAGCCAAGAGCGGCTGAGGGTCTATGGCTACACCTTC.

The chain's CDR3 is CASMRRIMNTEAFF. CDR3 in DNA: TGTGCCAGTATGAGGAGGATCATGAACACTGAAGCTTTCTTT. V usage is TRBV19 and J usage is TRBJ1-1, with D uncertain. Trimming left V 7 bases short and J 0 bases short, with 12 bases between. In germline, CDR1 is LNHDA, CDR2 SQIVND (reference sequence). The CDR3 has 14 amino acids.

This chain connects TRBV7-8 to TRBJ1-2; 12 bases fit TRBD1. The germline gives CDR1 SGHVS, CDR2 FQNEAQ. Germline trimming cut 5 bases from V and 7 bases from J; bases unmatched to any gene: 11. The CDR3 is 16 amino acids. Here the CDR3 reads CASSQTGGQGALGYTF. The CDR3 DNA is TGTGCCAGCAGCCAAACCGGGGGACAGGGGGCGCTTGGCTACACCTTC.

The chain employs TRBV21-1 and TRBJ1-2; the table's D gene call, TRBD1, was not cross checked with the DNA. TRBV21-1 is recorded as a pseudogene. The CDR3 is 16 amino acids. In nucleotides, the CDR3 is TGTGCCAGCAGCCACAAATGGGCTACATCCTACTATGGCTACACCTTC. Its translation is CASSHKWATSYYGYTF.

The chain uses TRBV5-6 and TRBJ1-6, with a weak D call TRBD1 (5 bases). In germline, CDR1 is SGHDT, CDR2 YYEEEE. V was cut by 1 base and J by 7 bases, with 9 bases left in between. This CDR3 contains 14 residues. Here the CDR3 reads CASSLQGGNSPLHF. The CDR3 bases are TGTGCCAGCAGCTTGCAGGGTGGGAATTCACCCCTCCACTTT.

The V gene is TRBV14, the J gene TRBJ1-1, with D perhaps TRBD1 (6 bases). CDR3 length: 14 residues. Germline lookup yields CDR1 SGHDN and CDR2 FVKESK. V lost 6 bases to trimming and J lost 5 bases, with 16 bases between them. The CDR3 sequence: CASRKQGTGTEAFF. The CDR3 coding sequence is TGTGCCAGCAGGAAACAGGGAACGGGGACTGAAGCTTTCTTT. The full variable domain, with the rest looked up from reference TRBV14 and TRBJ1-1, is EAGVTQFPSHSVIEKGQTVTLRCDPISGHDNLYWYRRVMGKEIKFLLHFVKESKQDESGMPNNRFLAERTGGTYSTLKVQPAELEDSGVYFCASRKQGTGTEAFFGQGTRLTVV.

For the CDR3, the DNA is TGTGCCAGCAGAGGGACAGATCATACGCAGTATTTT. Its protein is CASRGTDHTQYF. The rearrangement uses TRBV3-1 (or the pseudogene TRBV3-2) and TRBJ2-3; TRBD1 agrees at 7 bases. Germline CDR1 and CDR2: LGHDT and YNNKEL (reference sequence). V lost 6 bases and J lost 7; bases outside the gene matches: 4. This CDR3 has 12 amino acids.

This clone was counted a single time. This chain uses TRBV12-5 with TRBJ1-5; 7 nucleotides match TRBD1. CDR3 size: 15 residues. After removal of 2 bases from V and 6 bases from J, the junction contained 7 bases not matched to a gene. Per germline, CDR1 LGHNT and CDR2 FRNRAP. The DNA of the CDR3 is TGTGCTAGTGGTTTGTTTCGGTCAGGGGGTCAGCCCCAGCATTTT. Its translation is CASGLFRSGGQPQHF. Full variable domain (missing parts from reference TRBV12-5 and TRBJ1-5): DARVTQTPRHKVTEMGQEVTMRCQPILGHNTVFWYRQTMMQGLELLAYFRNRAPLDDSGMPKDRFSAEMPDATLATLKIQPSEPRDSAVYFCASGLFRSGGQPQHFGDGTRLSIL.